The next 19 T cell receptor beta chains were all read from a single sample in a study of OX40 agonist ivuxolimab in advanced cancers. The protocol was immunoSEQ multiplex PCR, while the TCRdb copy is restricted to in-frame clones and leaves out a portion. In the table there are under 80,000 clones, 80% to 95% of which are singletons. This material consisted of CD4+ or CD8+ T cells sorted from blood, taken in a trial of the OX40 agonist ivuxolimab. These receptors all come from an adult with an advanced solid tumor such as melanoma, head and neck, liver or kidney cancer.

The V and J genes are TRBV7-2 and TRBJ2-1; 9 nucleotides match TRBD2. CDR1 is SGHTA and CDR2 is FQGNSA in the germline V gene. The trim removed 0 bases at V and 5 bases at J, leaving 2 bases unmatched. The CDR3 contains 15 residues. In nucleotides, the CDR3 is TGTGCCAGCAGCTTAGCTCTAGCGGGGAACAATGAGCAGTTCTTC. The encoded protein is CASSLALAGNNEQFF.

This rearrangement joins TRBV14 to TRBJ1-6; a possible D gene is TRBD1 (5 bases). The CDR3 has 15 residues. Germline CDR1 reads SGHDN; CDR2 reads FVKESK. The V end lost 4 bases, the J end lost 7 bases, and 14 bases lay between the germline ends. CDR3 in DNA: TGTGCCAGCAGCCTTCCGGGACGCTGGAATTCACCCCTCCACTTT. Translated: CASSLPGRWNSPLHF.

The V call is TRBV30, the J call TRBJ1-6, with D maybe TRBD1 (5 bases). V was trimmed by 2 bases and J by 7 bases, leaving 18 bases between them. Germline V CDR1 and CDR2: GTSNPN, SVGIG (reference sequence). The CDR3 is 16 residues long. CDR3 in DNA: TGTGCCTGGAGTCCCCCCAACTTACGGGGGAATTCACCCCTCCACTTT. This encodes CAWSPPNLRGNSPLHF.

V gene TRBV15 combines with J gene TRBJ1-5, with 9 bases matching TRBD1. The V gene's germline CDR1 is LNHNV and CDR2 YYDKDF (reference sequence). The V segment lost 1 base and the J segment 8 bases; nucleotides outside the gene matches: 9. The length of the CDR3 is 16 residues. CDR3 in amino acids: CATSRARTGAWEPQHF. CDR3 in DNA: TGTGCCACCAGCAGAGCACGGACAGGGGCCTGGGAGCCCCAGCATTTT.

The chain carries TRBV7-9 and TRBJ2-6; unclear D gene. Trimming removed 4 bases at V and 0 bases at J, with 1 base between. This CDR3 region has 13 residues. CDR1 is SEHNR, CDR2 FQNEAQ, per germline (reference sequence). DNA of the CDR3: TGTGCCAGCAGCTCCTCTGGGGCCAACGTCCTGACTTTC. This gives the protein CASSSSGANVLTF.

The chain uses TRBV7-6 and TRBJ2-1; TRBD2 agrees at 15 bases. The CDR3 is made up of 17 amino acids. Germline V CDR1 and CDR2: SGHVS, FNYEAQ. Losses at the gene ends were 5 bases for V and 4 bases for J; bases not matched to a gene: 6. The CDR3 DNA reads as TGTGCCAGCAGCCCCGGACTAGCGGGGGGGCTTTACAATGAGCAGTTCTTC. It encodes CASSPGLAGGLYNEQFF.

The CDR3 protein is CASSLLASGETQYF. In DNA form, the CDR3 reads TGTGCCAGCAGTTTACTGGCCTCAGGGGAGACCCAGTACTTC. This chain uses TRBV27 with TRBJ2-5; tentatively, D is TRBD1 (5 bases). This CDR3 comprises 14 residues. Germline assignment: CDR1 MNHEY and CDR2 SMNVEV (reference sequence). Trimming took off 2 bases at V and 5 bases at J, with 12 bases between the two ends.

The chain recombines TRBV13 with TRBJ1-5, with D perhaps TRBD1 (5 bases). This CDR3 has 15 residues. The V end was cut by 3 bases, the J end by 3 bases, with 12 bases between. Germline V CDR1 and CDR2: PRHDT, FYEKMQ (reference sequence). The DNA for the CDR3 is TGTGCCAGCAGCTTGTCGGGGGTGCTCAATCAGCCCCAGCATTTT. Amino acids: CASSLSGVLNQPQHF.

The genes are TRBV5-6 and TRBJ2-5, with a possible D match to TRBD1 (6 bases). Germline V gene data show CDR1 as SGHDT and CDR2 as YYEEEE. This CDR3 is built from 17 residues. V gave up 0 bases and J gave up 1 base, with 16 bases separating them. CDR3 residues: CASSLVRLGAIQETQYF. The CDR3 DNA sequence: TGTGCCAGCAGCTTGGTTCGTCTGGGGGCGATCCAAGAGACCCAGTACTTC.

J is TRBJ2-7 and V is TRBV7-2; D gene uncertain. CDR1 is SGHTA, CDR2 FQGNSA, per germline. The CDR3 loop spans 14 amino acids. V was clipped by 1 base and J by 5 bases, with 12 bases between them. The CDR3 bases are TGTGCCAGCAGCTTAGTAGGAATTGGTGACGAGCAGTACTTC. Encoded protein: CASSLVGIGDEQYF.

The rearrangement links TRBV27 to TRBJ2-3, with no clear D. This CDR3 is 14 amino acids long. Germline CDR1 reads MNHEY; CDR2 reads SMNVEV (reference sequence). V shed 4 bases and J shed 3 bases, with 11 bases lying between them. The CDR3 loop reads CASSSQSPTDTQYF. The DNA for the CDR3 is TGTGCCAGCAGTTCCCAAAGTCCGACAGATACGCAGTATTTT.

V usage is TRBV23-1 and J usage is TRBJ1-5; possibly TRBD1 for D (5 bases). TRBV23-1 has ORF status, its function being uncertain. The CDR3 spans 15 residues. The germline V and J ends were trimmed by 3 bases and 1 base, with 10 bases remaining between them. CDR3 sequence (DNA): TGCGCCAGCAGTCAGCAGGGACGGAGCAATCAGCCCCAGCATTTT. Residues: CASSQQGRSNQPQHF.

CDR3 loop: CASSFTGNTEAFF. CDR3 DNA: TGTGCCAGCAGCTTTACAGGGAACACTGAAGCTTTCTTT. The V call is TRBV5-4, the J call TRBJ1-1; D is possibly TRBD1 (5 bases). The V end lost 2 bases, the J end lost 1 base, and 6 bases lay between the germline ends. CDR1 is SGHNT, CDR2 YYREEE, per germline (reference sequence). This CDR3 has 13 amino acids.

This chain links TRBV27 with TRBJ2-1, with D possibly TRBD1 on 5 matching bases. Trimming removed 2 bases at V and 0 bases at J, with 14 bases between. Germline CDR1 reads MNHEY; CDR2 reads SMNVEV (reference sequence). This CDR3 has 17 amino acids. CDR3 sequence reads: CASSLIGATPSYNEQFF. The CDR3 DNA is TGTGCCAGCAGTTTAATAGGGGCCACCCCCTCCTACAATGAGCAGTTCTTC.

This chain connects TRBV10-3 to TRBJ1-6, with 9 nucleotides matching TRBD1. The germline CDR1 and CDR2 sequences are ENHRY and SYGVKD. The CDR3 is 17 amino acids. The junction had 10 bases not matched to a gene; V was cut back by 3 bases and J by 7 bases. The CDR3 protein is CAISDPYEGTGNSPLHF. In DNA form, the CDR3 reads TGTGCCATCAGTGACCCCTATGAGGGGACAGGGAATTCACCCCTCCACTTT.

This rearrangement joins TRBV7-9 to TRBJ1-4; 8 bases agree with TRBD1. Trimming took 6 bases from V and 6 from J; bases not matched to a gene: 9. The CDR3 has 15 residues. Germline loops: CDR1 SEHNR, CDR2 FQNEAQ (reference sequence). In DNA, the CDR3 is TGTGCCAGCAGTCGACCCAGGGGGCTCGATGAAAAACTGTTTTTT. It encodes CASSRPRGLDEKLFF.

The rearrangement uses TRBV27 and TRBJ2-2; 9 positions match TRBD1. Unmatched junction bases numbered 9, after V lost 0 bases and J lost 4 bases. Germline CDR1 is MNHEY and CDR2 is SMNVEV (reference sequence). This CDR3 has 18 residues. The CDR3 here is CASSLSSVDRGTTGELFF. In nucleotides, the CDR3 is TGTGCCAGCAGTTTATCGTCCGTTGACAGGGGGACCACCGGGGAGCTGTTTTTT.

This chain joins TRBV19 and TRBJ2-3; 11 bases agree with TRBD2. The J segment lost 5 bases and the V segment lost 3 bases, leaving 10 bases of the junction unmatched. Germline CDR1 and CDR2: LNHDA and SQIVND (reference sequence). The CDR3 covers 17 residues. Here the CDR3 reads CASSITSGGHLGDTQYF. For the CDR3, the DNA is TGTGCCAGTAGTATCACTAGCGGGGGCCATCTGGGAGATACGCAGTATTTT.

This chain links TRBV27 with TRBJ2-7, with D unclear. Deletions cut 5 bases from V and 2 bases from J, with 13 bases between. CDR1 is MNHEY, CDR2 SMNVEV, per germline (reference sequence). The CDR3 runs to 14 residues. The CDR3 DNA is TGTGCCAGCAGTCCCCTCGGGCTAACCTACGAGCAGTACTTC. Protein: CASSPLGLTYEQYF.